Below, one T cell receptor beta chain is given with its context. Generated by immunoSEQ multiplex PCR, the TCRdb table keeps only in-frame clones and is missing some. The profile shows about 120,000 clones, about 85% of them singletons. The data derive from a study of blood T cell repertoires in COVID-19. The sequencing input was peripheral blood. The sequence derives from a human donor in a cohort sampled during active COVID-19.

The CDR3 nucleotides read TGCGCCAGCAGTACTGCTAACACTGAAGCTTTCTTT. This sequence encodes CASSTANTEAFF. The chain employs TRBV10-2 and TRBJ1-1, with D hard to call. Trimming left V 5 bases short and J 2 bases short, with 6 bases between. The CDR3 length is 12 residues. The germline gives CDR1 WSHSY, CDR2 SAAADI.